This T cell receptor (beta chain) was recorded in a study of shared clonotypes between healthy human individuals. This table comes from immunoSEQ multiplex PCR, and its TCRdb copy is limited to in-frame clones, with some not included. The sample holds under 600,000 clones, about 97% seen once. The TCR sequence derives from a woman in her 30s in good health. The sequenced sample consisted of naive CD4+ T cells sorted from blood. Subset noted: CD45RA+ positively selected.

The CDR3 here is CASSPGPIQETQYF. The CDR3 DNA sequence: TGTGCCAGCTCACCAGGACCGATTCAAGAGACCCAGTACTTC. The chain links TRBV18 to TRBJ2-5; D call uncertain. Trimming left V 2 bases short and J 2 bases short, with 9 bases between. The CDR3 totals 14 residues. Germline CDR1 reads KGHSH; CDR2 reads LQKENI.